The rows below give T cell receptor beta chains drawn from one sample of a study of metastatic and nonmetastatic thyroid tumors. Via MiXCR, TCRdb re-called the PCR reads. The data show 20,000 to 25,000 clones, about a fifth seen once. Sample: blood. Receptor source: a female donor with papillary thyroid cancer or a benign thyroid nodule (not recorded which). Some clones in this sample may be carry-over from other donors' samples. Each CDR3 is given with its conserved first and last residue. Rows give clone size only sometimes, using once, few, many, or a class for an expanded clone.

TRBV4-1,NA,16,CASSQCQGAGLYEQYF
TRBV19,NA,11,CASSGWEAKFF
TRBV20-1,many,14,CSAVGDSPPDTQYF
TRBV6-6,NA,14,CASSYQGAYNEQFF
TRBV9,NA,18,CASSALAVAPSSTDTQYF
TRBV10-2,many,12,CARESGHTEAFF
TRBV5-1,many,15,CASSISGSSYNEQFF
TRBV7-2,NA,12,CASSVASGPQRF
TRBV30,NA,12,CAGARASYGYTF
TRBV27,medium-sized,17,CASSVPGLAGGAYEQYF
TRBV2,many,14,CASRSQENTGELFF
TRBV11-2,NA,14,CASSSTSGAYEQYF
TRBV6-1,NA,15,CASTLAPGDSGELFF
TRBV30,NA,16,CAWSTGTSGSSDTQYF
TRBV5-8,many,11,CASSLEREQYF
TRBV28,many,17,CASSPRLNRGRISEAFF
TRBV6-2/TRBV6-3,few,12,CASSSRVYEQFF
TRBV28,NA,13,CASSPRTTWGQYF
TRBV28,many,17,CASSLLGQGARQETQYF
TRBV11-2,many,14,CASSLEGRINIQYF
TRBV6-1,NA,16,CASSMTVSSYNSPLHF
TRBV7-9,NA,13,CASSLGQNQPQHF
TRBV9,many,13,CASTGTSGNTIYF
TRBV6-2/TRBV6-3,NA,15,CASSYRAGGTDTQYF
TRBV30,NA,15,CAAGTGPWGNQPQHF
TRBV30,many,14,CAWRDRLAKNIQYF
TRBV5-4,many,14,CASSLTRGGNEQFF
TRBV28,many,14,CASSFQMGADTQYF
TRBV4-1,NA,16,CASSQELVLGGNEQFF
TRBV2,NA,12,CASRQGSVCYTF
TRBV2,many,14,CATGAGLDTDTQYF
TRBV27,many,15,CASTFSGSSYNEQFF
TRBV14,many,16,CASSQGGREGTYEQYF
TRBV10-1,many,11,CASRGSGELFF
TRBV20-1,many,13,CSARVEPTYEQYF
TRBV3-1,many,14,CASSVAGRQETQYF
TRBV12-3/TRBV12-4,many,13,CASSPQLNEKLFF
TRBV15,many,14,CATSRPTARYGYTF
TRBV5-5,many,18,CASRVEAGLAGMEETQYF
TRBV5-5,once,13,CASSRTNQETQYF
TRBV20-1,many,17,CSARDFVLGPGTGELFF